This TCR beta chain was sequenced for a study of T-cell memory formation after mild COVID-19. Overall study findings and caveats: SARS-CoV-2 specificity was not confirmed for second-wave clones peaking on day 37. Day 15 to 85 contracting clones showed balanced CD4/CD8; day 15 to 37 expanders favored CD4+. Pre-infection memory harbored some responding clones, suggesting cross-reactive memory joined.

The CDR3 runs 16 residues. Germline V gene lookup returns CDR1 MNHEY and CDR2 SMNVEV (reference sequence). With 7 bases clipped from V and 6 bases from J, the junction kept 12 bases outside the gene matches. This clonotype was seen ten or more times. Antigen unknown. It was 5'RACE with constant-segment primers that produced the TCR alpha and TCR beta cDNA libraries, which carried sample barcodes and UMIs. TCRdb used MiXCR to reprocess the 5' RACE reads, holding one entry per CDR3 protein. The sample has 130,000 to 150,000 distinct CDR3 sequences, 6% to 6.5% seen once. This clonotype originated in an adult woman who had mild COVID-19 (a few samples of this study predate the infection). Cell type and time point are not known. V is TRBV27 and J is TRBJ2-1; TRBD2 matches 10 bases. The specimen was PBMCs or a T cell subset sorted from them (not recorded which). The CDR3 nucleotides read TGTGCCAGCACCAGCCACTCTAGCGGGAGAGCCAATGAGCAGTTCTTC. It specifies CASTSHSSGRANEQFF.